A selection of T cell receptor beta chains follows, all from one sample in a study of beta chain features in type 1 diabetes. Profiling relied on immunoSEQ multiplex PCR, and the TCRdb table lists in-frame clones only, not all of them. The sample lists about 180,000 clones, less than 10% occurring once. Sequencing input: central memory CD4+ T cells from blood. All receptors derive from a man aged 18 to 29 with type 1 diabetes. The CDR3 runs from the conserved cysteine through the conserved F or W. Each record gives: V gene, J gene, clone size, D gene, CDR3 protein, CDR3 DNA. D genes are given only for firm matches. The size entry is marked missing in some rows and otherwise reads once, few, many or a size class.

V: TRBV11-2
J: TRBJ1-5
size: .
D: .
CDR3: CASSFATENQPQHF
DNA: TGTGCCAGCAGCTTCGCGACGGAGAATCAGCCCCAGCATTTT

V: TRBV15
J: TRBJ2-6
size: .
D: .
CDR3: CATSRDLSAGANVLTF
DNA: TGTGCCACCAGCAGAGATCTATCGGCTGGGGCCAACGTCCTGACTTTC

V: TRBV5-4
J: TRBJ2-1
size: many
D: TRBD2
CDR3: CASSPGTSGALNNEQFF
DNA: TGTGCCAGCAGCCCGGGGACTAGCGGGGCCCTCAACAATGAGCAGTTCTTC

V: TRBV20-1
J: TRBJ2-5
size: .
D: .
CDR3: CSAGEGETQYF
DNA: TGCAGTGCTGGCGAGGGAGAGACCCAGTACTTC

V: TRBV9
J: TRBJ2-5
size: few
D: TRBD2
CDR3: CASSLGLAGDRETQYF
DNA: TGTGCCAGCAGCCTCGGACTAGCGGGGGATCGAGAGACCCAGTACTTC

V: TRBV5-4
J: TRBJ2-7
size: few
D: TRBD1
CDR3: CASSANQDRGLYEQYF
DNA: TGTGCCAGCAGCGCCAACCAGGACAGGGGTCTTTACGAGCAGTACTTC

V: TRBV19
J: TRBJ2-2
size: few
D: TRBD1
CDR3: CASSTRQGRNTGELFF
DNA: TGTGCCAGTAGTACGAGACAGGGGCGGAACACCGGGGAGCTGTTTTTT

V: TRBV9
J: TRBJ2-1
size: .
D: .
CDR3: CASSVLELAGEQFF
DNA: TGTGCCAGCAGCGTCCTCGAGCTAGCCGGAGAGCAGTTCTTC

V: TRBV5-1
J: TRBJ2-5
size: few
D: TRBD2
CDR3: CASRFSGRTGTQYF
DNA: TGCGCCAGCAGATTTAGCGGGAGAACGGGGACCCAGTACTTC

V: TRBV6-1
J: TRBJ1-5
size: .
D: TRBD1
CDR3: CASSERQGIQPQHF
DNA: TGTGCCAGCAGTGAGCGACAGGGTATACAGCCCCAGCATTTT

V: TRBV9
J: TRBJ2-1
size: few
D: TRBD2
CDR3: CASSARTSGALNEQFF
DNA: TGTGCCAGCAGCGCCCGGACTAGCGGGGCTCTGAATGAGCAGTTCTTC

V: TRBV6-5
J: TRBJ2-5
size: few
D: .
CDR3: CASSYLRSPETQYF
DNA: TGTGCCAGCAGTTACCTGAGGTCTCCGGAGACCCAGTACTTC

V: TRBV7-2
J: TRBJ1-5
size: .
D: .
CDR3: CASSARVGNQPQHF
DNA: TGTGCCAGCAGCGCCAGGGTTGGGAATCAGCCCCAGCATTTT

V: TRBV7-2
J: TRBJ2-5
size: .
D: TRBD1
CDR3: CASSWTGGETQYF
DNA: TGTGCCAGCAGCTGGACAGGGGGGGAGACCCAGTACTTC

V: TRBV6-5
J: TRBJ1-3
size: few
D: .
CDR3: CASPTGNTIYF
DNA: TGTGCCAGCCCGACAGGAAACACCATATATTTT

V: TRBV11-2
J: TRBJ2-4
size: few
D: TRBD2
CDR3: CASSLAGLAGVQNIQYF
DNA: TGTGCCAGCAGCTTAGCGGGACTAGCGGGGGTGCAAAACATTCAGTACTTC

V: TRBV4-2
J: TRBJ2-2
size: few
D: TRBD2
CDR3: CASSQGLAATGELFF
DNA: TGTGCCAGCAGCCAAGGACTAGCGGCCACCGGGGAGCTGTTTTTT

V: TRBV30
J: TRBJ2-1
size: few
D: TRBD2
CDR3: CAWRDPTSGGYNEQFF
DNA: TGTGCCTGGAGGGACCCGACTAGCGGGGGTTACAATGAGCAGTTCTTC

V: TRBV7-9
J: TRBJ2-5
size: few
D: .
CDR3: CASSFWETGGETQYF
DNA: TGTGCCAGCAGCTTCTGGGAAACGGGGGGCGAGACCCAGTACTTC

V: TRBV27
J: TRBJ1-5
size: few
D: .
CDR3: CASSLLAADSNQPQHF
DNA: TGTGCCAGCAGTTTATTGGCGGCTGATAGCAATCAGCCCCAGCATTTT

V: TRBV27
J: TRBJ1-4
size: few
D: .
CDR3: CASGTTDLKKLFF
DNA: TGTGCCAGCGGGACAACCGACTTGAAAAAACTGTTTTTT

V: TRBV21-1
J: TRBJ2-1
size: .
D: .
CDR3: CASSLQRPHNEQFF
DNA: TGTGCCAGCAGCCTCCAGCGACCACACAATGAGCAGTTCTTC

V: TRBV4-3
J: TRBJ2-1
size: .
D: .
CDR3: CASSQPPGDEQFF
DNA: TGCGCCAGCAGCCAACCCCCGGGGGATGAGCAGTTCTTC

V: TRBV19
J: TRBJ2-1
size: .
D: TRBD2
CDR3: CASSMGRLAGGAYNEQFF
DNA: TGTGCCAGTAGTATGGGGCGACTAGCGGGGGGCGCCTACAATGAGCAGTTCTTC

V: TRBV6-1
J: TRBJ2-5
size: .
D: TRBD2
CDR3: CASSGKAGTSGETQYF
DNA: TGTGCCAGCAGTGGCAAAGCGGGGACTAGCGGGGAGACCCAGTACTTC

V: TRBV28
J: TRBJ2-1
size: few
D: TRBD2
CDR3: CASSLLGTSGSNEQFF
DNA: TGTGCCAGCAGTTTATTGGGGACTAGCGGGTCCAATGAGCAGTTCTTC

V: TRBV29-1
J: TRBJ2-1
size: .
D: .
CDR3: CSVPRESGEQFF
DNA: TGCAGCGTTCCACGGGAGTCGGGTGAGCAGTTCTTC

V: TRBV29-1
J: TRBJ2-3
size: .
D: TRBD2
CDR3: CSVNPGLGTDTQYF
DNA: TGCAGCGTTAATCCGGGACTAGGGACAGATACGCAGTATTTT

V: TRBV19
J: TRBJ2-6
size: few
D: TRBD2
CDR3: CASSGGTLSGANVLTF
DNA: TGTGCCAGCAGCGGGGGGACCCTCTCTGGGGCCAACGTCCTGACTTTC

V: TRBV29-1
J: TRBJ1-2
size: many
D: TRBD1
CDR3: CSVGPGQGRNGYTF
DNA: TGCAGCGTTGGTCCGGGACAGGGGAGAAATGGCTACACCTTC

V: TRBV18
J: TRBJ2-7
size: few
D: TRBD2
CDR3: CASSPPGRGNEQYF
DNA: TGTGCCAGCTCACCTCCCGGGCGGGGGAACGAGCAGTACTTC

V: TRBV5-1
J: TRBJ1-6
size: .
D: TRBD1
CDR3: CASSLEGALGSSPLHF
DNA: TGCGCCAGCAGCTTGGAGGGGGCTCTGGGTTCATCACCCCTCCACTTT

V: TRBV29-1
J: TRBJ2-1
size: .
D: TRBD1
CDR3: CSVPGQGYNEQFF
DNA: TGCAGCGTTCCGGGACAGGGCTACAATGAGCAGTTCTTC

V: TRBV9
J: TRBJ2-1
size: few
D: TRBD2
CDR3: CASSVGGRGGHTEQFF
DNA: TGTGCCAGCAGCGTAGGAGGCCGGGGGGGCCACACTGAGCAGTTCTTC

V: TRBV2
J: TRBJ2-1
size: .
D: TRBD2
CDR3: CASSPNSGGLNNEQFF
DNA: TGTGCCAGCAGTCCTAATAGCGGGGGGCTCAACAATGAGCAGTTCTTC

V: TRBV4-2
J: TRBJ2-4
size: .
D: TRBD1
CDR3: CASSPQGARNIQYF
DNA: TGTGCCAGCAGTCCACAGGGGGCCCGAAACATTCAGTACTTC

V: TRBV18
J: TRBJ1-6
size: few
D: .
CDR3: CASSPVAGRNSPLHF
DNA: TGTGCCAGCTCACCTGTTGCAGGGCGAAATTCACCCCTCCACTTT

V: TRBV18
J: TRBJ2-1
size: .
D: TRBD2
CDR3: CASSPGTSGRVSEQFF
DNA: TGTGCCAGCTCACCCGGGACTAGCGGGAGAGTGAGTGAGCAGTTCTTC

V: TRBV9
J: TRBJ2-3
size: .
D: .
CDR3: CASKRLDSSTDTQYF
DNA: TGTGCCAGTAAACGACTAGATTCGAGCACAGATACGCAGTATTTT

V: TRBV15
J: TRBJ2-3
size: few
D: TRBD2
CDR3: CATSTILAGDTDTQYF
DNA: TGTGCCACCAGCACGATCCTAGCGGGAGACACAGATACGCAGTATTTT

V: TRBV18
J: TRBJ2-2
size: .
D: .
CDR3: CASSQRKGSPGELFF
DNA: TGTGCCAGCTCACAGCGGAAAGGGTCTCCCGGGGAGCTGTTTTTT

V: TRBV28
J: TRBJ2-7
size: few
D: .
CDR3: CASNTGGNYEQYF
DNA: TGTGCCAGCAATACGGGCGGGAACTACGAGCAGTACTTC

V: TRBV19
J: TRBJ2-6
size: few
D: .
CDR3: CASRSSGANVLTF
DNA: TGTGCCAGTAGGAGTAGTGGGGCCAACGTCCTGACTTTC

V: TRBV2
J: TRBJ2-1
size: .
D: .
CDR3: CASSWTVPRDEQFF
DNA: TGTGCCAGCAGTTGGACAGTCCCTCGGGATGAGCAGTTCTTC

V: TRBV30
J: TRBJ2-6
size: .
D: .
CDR3: CAWSGDPGVGANVLTF
DNA: TGTGCCTGGAGTGGGGATCCAGGGGTTGGGGCCAACGTCCTGACTTTC

V: TRBV5-4
J: TRBJ2-3
size: few
D: TRBD1
CDR3: CASRQDRESDTQYF
DNA: TGTGCCAGCAGACAGGACAGGGAATCGGATACGCAGTATTTT

V: TRBV11-2
J: TRBJ2-5
size: few
D: TRBD2
CDR3: CASSPRGGQETQYF
DNA: TGTGCCAGCAGCCCTCGGGGGGGCCAAGAGACCCAGTACTTC

V: TRBV2
J: TRBJ2-1
size: .
D: .
CDR3: CASRDKSRDFNFDEQFF
DNA: TGTGCCAGCAGGGATAAGAGCCGGGACTTCAACTTCGATGAGCAGTTCTTC

V: TRBV5-5
J: TRBJ2-3
size: few
D: .
CDR3: CASSPQGPNRPDTQYF
DNA: TGTGCCAGCAGCCCTCAGGGGCCTAACCGCCCAGATACGCAGTATTTT

V: TRBV5-4
J: TRBJ2-7
size: .
D: TRBD1
CDR3: CASSPGQGTLSSYEQYF
DNA: TGTGCCAGCAGCCCGGGACAGGGAACTCTAAGCTCCTACGAGCAGTACTTC

V: TRBV10-3
J: TRBJ1-5
size: .
D: .
CDR3: CAISPTGTIKNQPQHF
DNA: TGTGCCATCAGTCCAACTGGGACAATCAAGAATCAGCCCCAGCATTTT

V: TRBV6-6
J: TRBJ1-1
size: .
D: .
CDR3: CASSDSPEAFF
DNA: TGTGCCAGCAGTGACAGTCCTGAAGCTTTCTTT

V: TRBV19
J: TRBJ2-1
size: few
D: .
CDR3: CASSIIFGDSYNEQFF
DNA: TGTGCCAGTAGTATAATATTCGGGGACTCCTACAATGAGCAGTTCTTC

V: TRBV5-1
J: TRBJ1-2
size: many
D: TRBD1
CDR3: CASSETTGYGYTF
DNA: TGCGCCAGCAGCGAAACGACAGGGTATGGCTACACCTTC

V: TRBV5-1
J: TRBJ2-1
size: .
D: TRBD1
CDR3: CASSLVEDREDNEQFF
DNA: TGCGCCAGCAGCTTGGTCGAGGACAGGGAAGACAATGAGCAGTTCTTC